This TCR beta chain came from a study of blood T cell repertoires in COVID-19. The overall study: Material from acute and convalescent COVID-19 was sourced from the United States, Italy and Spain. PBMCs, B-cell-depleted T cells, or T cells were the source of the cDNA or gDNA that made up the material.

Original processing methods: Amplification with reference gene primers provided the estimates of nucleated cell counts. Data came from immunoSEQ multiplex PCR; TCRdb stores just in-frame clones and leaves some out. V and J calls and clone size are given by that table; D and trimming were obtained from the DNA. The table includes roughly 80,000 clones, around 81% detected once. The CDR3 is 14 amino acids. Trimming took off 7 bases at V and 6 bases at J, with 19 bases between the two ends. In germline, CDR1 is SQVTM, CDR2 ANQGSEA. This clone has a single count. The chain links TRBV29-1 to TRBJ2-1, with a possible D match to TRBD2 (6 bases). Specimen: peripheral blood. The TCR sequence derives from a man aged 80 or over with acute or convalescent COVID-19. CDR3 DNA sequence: TGCAGCGCTGGAGCGGGTGGTTCCCCCAATGAGCAGTTCTTC. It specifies CSAGAGGSPNEQFF.